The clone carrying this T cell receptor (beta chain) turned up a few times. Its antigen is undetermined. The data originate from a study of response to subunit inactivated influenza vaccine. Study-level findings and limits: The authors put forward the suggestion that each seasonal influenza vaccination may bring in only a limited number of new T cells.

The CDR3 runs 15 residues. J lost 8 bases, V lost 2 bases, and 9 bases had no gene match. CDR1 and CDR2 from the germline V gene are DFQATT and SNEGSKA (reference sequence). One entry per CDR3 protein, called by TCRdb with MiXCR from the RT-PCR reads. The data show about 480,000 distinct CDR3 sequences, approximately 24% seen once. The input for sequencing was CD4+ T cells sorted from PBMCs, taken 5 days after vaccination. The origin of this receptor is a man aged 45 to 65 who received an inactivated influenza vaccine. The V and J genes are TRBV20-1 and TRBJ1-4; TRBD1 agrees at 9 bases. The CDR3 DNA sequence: TGCAGTGCTAGACGGCCGACAGGGGGGGAGGAAAAACTGTTTTTT. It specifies CSARRPTGGEEKLFF.